The next 22 T cell receptor beta chains were all read from a single sample in a study of cytomegalovirus exposure and HLA in healthy donors. The PCR made use of 60 Vbeta and 13 Jbeta primers. The protocol was immunoSEQ multiplex PCR, while the TCRdb copy is restricted to in-frame clones and leaves out a portion. This sample's clone table lists under 200,000 clones. The source material was PBMCs. The receptors derive from a man aged 25-45 years in good health and CMV-seronegative.

The rearrangement uses TRBV27 and TRBJ1-5; D is perhaps TRBD1 (6 bases). The V and J ends lost 5 bases and 12 bases respectively, with 35 bases between them. CDR1 and CDR2 from the germline V gene are MNHEY and SMNVEV (reference sequence). The CDR3 spans 19 residues. CDR3 DNA sequence: TGTGCCAGCAGTCCCTTCGCGGGGGCAGACGGATGGGGGCAAGGTCTCCAGCATTTT. Translating gives CASSPFAGADGWGQGLQHF.

Written as DNA, the CDR3 is TGTGCCAGCAGCTTGAACATTCCTGGAAACACCATATATTTT. It yields the protein CASSLNIPGNTIYF. This rearrangement joins TRBV5-5 to TRBJ1-3, with unresolved D. In germline, CDR1 is SGHKS, CDR2 YYEKEE (reference sequence). The ends were cut back, 1 base at V and 2 bases at J, with 7 bases in the middle. The CDR3 length is 14 residues.

The J gene is TRBJ2-1, the V gene TRBV18, with no clear D. From germline, CDR1 is KGHSH and CDR2 LQKENI. This CDR3 comprises 11 residues. Trimming cost V 4 bases and J 8 bases, with 6 bases left between them. Here the CDR3 reads CASSLTDEQFF. DNA of the CDR3: TGTGCCAGCTCACTCACAGATGAGCAGTTCTTC. The full variable domain, with the rest looked up from reference TRBV18 and TRBJ2-1, is NAGVMQNPRHLVRRRGQEARLRCSPMKGHSHVYWYRQLPEEGLKFMVYLQKENIIDESGMPKERFSAEFPKEGPSILRIQQVVRGDSAAYFCASSLTDEQFFGPGTRLTVL.

The chain employs TRBV9 and TRBJ1-4; D is unclear. This CDR3 is built from 14 residues. The V gene's germline CDR1 is SGDLS and CDR2 YYNGEE. The germline V and J ends were trimmed by 3 bases and 4 bases, with 10 bases remaining between them. CDR3 sequence: CASSGGGNNEKLFF. The DNA of the CDR3 is TGTGCCAGCAGCGGCGGCGGAAATAATGAAAAACTGTTTTTT.

The chain is built from TRBV19 and TRBJ1-1; tentatively, D is TRBD1 (5 bases). The CDR3 consists of 13 residues. Trimming stripped 5 bases from V and 1 base from J, with 8 bases between. Germline V CDR1 and CDR2: LNHDA, SQIVND (reference sequence). The CDR3 DNA sequence: TGTGCCAGTAGTGACACAGGGAACACTGAAGCTTTCTTT. Amino acids: CASSDTGNTEAFF.

V is TRBV6-6 and J is TRBJ1-2, with 8 positions matching TRBD1. Germline CDR1 reads MNHNY; CDR2 reads SVGAGI (reference sequence). After removal of 4 bases from V and 6 bases from J, the junction contained 10 bases not matched to a gene. The CDR3 totals 15 residues. The CDR3 DNA is TGTGCCAGCAGTTTCCCATCTACAGGGGGTGATGGCTACACCTTC. As protein: CASSFPSTGGDGYTF.

The chain is built from TRBV6-1 and TRBJ2-7; 10 nucleotides agree with TRBD1. The CDR3 sequence is 18 residues long. V shed 2 bases, J shed 3 bases, and the junction held 13 bases outside the gene matches. In germline, CDR1 is MNHNS, CDR2 SASEGT. The chain's CDR3 is CASSERGTGAARRYEQYF. The CDR3 nucleotides are TGTGCCAGCAGTGAACGAGGGACAGGGGCCGCACGCCGCTACGAGCAGTACTTC.

This rearrangement joins TRBV19 to TRBJ2-6; 7 bases map to TRBD1. The CDR3 loop spans 13 amino acids. After removal of 7 bases from V and 8 bases from J, the junction contained 5 bases not matched to a gene. The V gene's germline CDR1 is LNHDA and CDR2 SQIVND (reference sequence). In nucleotides, the CDR3 is TGTGCCAGTATAAACAGGGGCTCCAACGTCCTGACTTTC. Translation gives CASINRGSNVLTF.

V gene TRBV27 combines with J gene TRBJ2-1, with TRBD2 matching over 8 bases. V shed 5 bases and J 14 bases; nucleotides not matched to a gene: 8. The CDR3 is made up of 12 amino acids. The germline CDR1 and CDR2 sequences are MNHEY and SMNVEV (reference sequence). CDR3 in amino acids: CASSPWREEKFF. The CDR3 DNA reads as TGTGCCAGCAGTCCCTGGCGGGAGGAGAAGTTCTTC.

The rearrangement uses TRBV7-7 and TRBJ2-7; the D gene is possibly TRBD1 (5 bases). This CDR3 has 12 residues. The V end lost 5 bases, the J end lost 3 bases, and 8 bases lay between the germline ends. Per germline, CDR1 SSHAT and CDR2 FNYEAQ (reference sequence). CDR3 coding DNA: TGTGCCAGCAGCCCACAGGACTACGAGCAGTACTTC. Protein sequence: CASSPQDYEQYF.

The chain joins TRBV19 to TRBJ2-1; perhaps TRBD2 as D (7 bases). V was cut by 4 bases and J by 10 bases, with 14 bases left in between. The CDR3 extends over 13 amino acids. Germline CDR1 LNHDA, CDR2 SQIVND (reference sequence). The DNA of the CDR3 is TGTGCCAGTAGTACCGGGGGGCCAGGAGAGCAGTTCTTC. Translated: CASSTGGPGEQFF.

V is TRBV19 and J is TRBJ2-1; 8 nucleotides line up with TRBD2. J was trimmed by 0 bases and V by 5 bases; bases with no gene match: 21. Germline CDR1 and CDR2: LNHDA and SQIVND (reference sequence). The CDR3 contains 21 residues. CDR3 DNA sequence: TGTGCCAGTAGTGGCGGGGGGCTGTCATTAAGGCGGGATTCCTCCTACAATGAGCAGTTCTTC. The encoded protein is CASSGGGLSLRRDSSYNEQFF.

The genes are TRBV15 and TRBJ1-5, with 10 positions matching TRBD1. Germline V CDR1 and CDR2: LNHNV, YYDKDF (reference sequence). V shed 4 bases, J shed 6 bases, and the junction held 3 bases outside the gene matches. This CDR3 comprises 14 residues. The CDR3 nucleotides read TGTGCCACCAGCACGGACAGGGGGACTCAGCCCCAGCATTTT. Translation gives CATSTDRGTQPQHF.

The chain is built from TRBV27 and TRBJ1-5, with 7 bases identical to TRBD1. The CDR3 consists of 12 residues. Trimming cost V 8 bases and J 7 bases; bases outside gene matches: 5. From germline, CDR1 is MNHEY and CDR2 SMNVEV (reference sequence). CDR3 residues: CASVTGVQPQHF. The CDR3 nucleotides are TGTGCCAGCGTAACAGGGGTACAGCCCCAGCATTTT.

This sequence joins TRBV25-1 and TRBJ2-5; a possible D gene is TRBD1 (5 bases). With 1 base removed from V and 5 bases from J, the gap between germline ends came to 17 bases. The CDR3 has 16 amino acids. Germline CDR1 reads MGHDK; CDR2 reads SYGVNS. This CDR3 reads CASSEFVRGGLETQYF. The CDR3 nucleotides are TGTGCCAGCAGTGAATTCGTAAGGGGTGGCCTGGAGACCCAGTACTTC. Full variable domain (rest looked up from reference TRBV25-1 and TRBJ2-5): EADIYQTPRYLVIGTGKKITLECSQTMGHDKMYWYQQDPGMELHLIHYSYGVNSTEKGDLSSESTVSRIRTEHFPLTLESARPSHTSQYLCASSEFVRGGLETQYFGPGTRLLVL.

The chain employs TRBV7-9 and TRBJ2-5, with 10 bases that match TRBD1. The J call may be mistaken, given a closer DNA end match to TRBJ2-7. The CDR3 is made up of 18 amino acids. Germline values: CDR1 SEHNR, CDR2 FQNEAQ (reference sequence). The CDR3 region has the DNA TGTGCCAGCAGCTCGCCTCCTGAGGGACAGGGGCCTTACTACGAGCAGTACTTC. It is translated as CASSSPPEGQGPYYEQYF.

The V gene is TRBV9, the J gene TRBJ2-1, with 9 nucleotides matching TRBD2. V shed 3 bases and J 1 base; nucleotides not matched to a gene: 2. This CDR3 is built from 15 residues. CDR1 is SGDLS and CDR2 is YYNGEE in the germline V gene. DNA for the CDR3: TGTGCCAGCAGCGGCCTAGCGGGATCCTACAATGAGCAGTTCTTC. The encoded protein is CASSGLAGSYNEQFF.

The chain carries TRBV6-1 and TRBJ1-5; 7 bases are shared with TRBD1. With 6 bases clipped from V and 6 bases from J, the junction kept 8 bases outside the gene matches. The CDR3 length is 14 residues. The V gene's germline CDR1 is MNHNS and CDR2 SASEGT. The CDR3 protein is CASSQGQWGQPQHF. CDR3 nucleotide sequence: TGTGCCAGCAGCCAGGGACAGTGGGGTCAGCCCCAGCATTTT.

The chain's CDR3 is CASSLVGLIQNNEQFF. The CDR3 coding sequence is TGTGCCAGCAGCTTAGTAGGACTTATCCAAAACAATGAGCAGTTCTTC. The chain is built from TRBV7-8 and TRBJ2-1; maybe TRBD2 (5 bases). Germline values: CDR1 SGHVS, CDR2 FQNEAQ. The CDR3 is 16 amino acids. Trimming cost V 1 base and J 5 bases, with 15 bases left between them.

This chain uses TRBV10-3 with TRBJ2-7, with TRBD2 matching 10 bases. Germline V gene data show CDR1 as ENHRY and CDR2 as SYGVKD. Trimming took 7 bases from V and 3 from J; bases not matched to a gene: 15. The CDR3 length is 17 residues. CDR3 DNA sequence: TGTGCCATCAAGCCTAGCGGGAGCCAAGGGGTGGGCTACGAGCAGTACTTC. Residues: CAIKPSGSQGVGYEQYF.

V usage is TRBV2 and J usage is TRBJ2-1; TRBD2 matches 7 bases. V was clipped by 8 bases and J by 3 bases; unmatched bases: 10. Germline-derived CDR1 and CDR2 are SNHLY and FYNNEI. The CDR3 covers 15 residues. CDR3 DNA sequence: TGTGCCAGCCTTGCTCTAGCGGACCACTACAATGAGCAGTTCTTC. It is translated as CASLALADHYNEQFF. Full variable domain (rest looked up from reference TRBV2 and TRBJ2-1): EPEVTQTPSHQVTQMGQEVILRCVPISNHLYFYWYRQILGQKVEFLVSFYNNEISEKSEIFDDQFSVERPDGSNFTLKIRSTKLEDSAMYFCASLALADHYNEQFFGPGTRLTVL.

This chain joins TRBV9 and TRBJ2-5; D is ambiguous. Per the germline V gene, CDR1 is SGDLS and CDR2 is YYNGEE. This CDR3 spans 15 amino acids. V lost 0 bases and J lost 2, with 11 bases in between. The CDR3: CASSVGANFQETQYF. The DNA for the CDR3 is TGTGCCAGCAGCGTAGGGGCGAACTTTCAAGAGACCCAGTACTTC.